A selection of T cell receptor beta chains follows, all from one sample in a study of T-cell memory formation after mild COVID-19. One entry per CDR3 protein, called by TCRdb with MiXCR from the 5' RACE reads. Of about 470,000 distinct CDR3 sequences in the sample, roughly 25% were seen once. The sequenced material came from PBMCs or a T cell subset sorted from them (not recorded which). These receptors were obtained from an adult woman who had mild COVID-19 (a few samples of this study predate the infection). Cell type and time point are not known. The CDR3 runs from the conserved cysteine through the conserved F or W. The D gene is left open where the match is weak. Only some rows state a clone size, as once, few, many or a class for expanded clones.

V gene,CDR3 length,J gene,D gene,clone size,CDR3 DNA,CDR3 protein
TRBV5-1,14,TRBJ1-1,-,-,TGCGCCAGCCCAGTTTGGGACGTGAACACTGAAGCTTTCTTT,CASPVWDVNTEAFF
TRBV5-1,16,TRBJ2-1,TRBD2,few,TGCGCCAGCAGCTTGGGGGGCGGGACTAGCGGAAATGAGCAGTTCTTC,CASSLGGGTSGNEQFF
TRBV20-1,17,TRBJ2-4,TRBD2,-,TGCAGTGCTAGAGAGTTAGCGGGAGAGGCCGTCAAAAACATTCAGTACTTC,CSARELAGEAVKNIQYF
TRBV23-1,16,TRBJ1-5,-,-,TGCGCCAGCAGTCCCCTCGGACGGGAGGTCAATCAGCCCCAGCATTTT,CASSPLGREVNQPQHF
TRBV12-3/TRBV12-4,11,TRBJ1-1,-,many,TGTGCCAGCAGTTTAGGGTTAGAAGCTTTCTTT,CASSLGLEAFF
TRBV30,14,TRBJ2-7,-,few,TGTGCCTGGACGCGTCTGGGCCACTCCTACGAGCAGTACTTC,CAWTRLGHSYEQYF
TRBV5-6,14,TRBJ1-5,-,few,TGTGCCAGCAGCCATCGTGGCCAAAATCAGCCCCAGCATTTT,CASSHRGQNQPQHF
TRBV6-2/TRBV6-3,12,TRBJ2-1,-,-,TGTGCCAGCAGTTATTGGGGGTATGAGCAGTTCTTC,CASSYWGYEQFF
TRBV2,16,TRBJ1-6,TRBD1,-,TGTGCCAGCAGCTTGGGTCAGGACAGGGGTAATTCACCCCTCCACTTT,CASSLGQDRGNSPLHF
TRBV30,16,TRBJ2-7,TRBD1,-,TGTGCCTGGAGTGTTCTCCCACGACAGGGGGCTGACGAGCAGTACTTC,CAWSVLPRQGADEQYF
TRBV6-2/TRBV6-3,19,TRBJ2-7,TRBD2,few,TGTGCCAGCAGTTACCGATGGACAGAGACTAGCGGGAGGGGGTACGAGCAGTACTTC,CASSYRWTETSGRGYEQYF
TRBV5-1,15,TRBJ2-7,TRBD2,-,TGCGCCAGCAGCCAGTCAAGCGGGAGCGGGTACGAGCAGTACTTC,CASSQSSGSGYEQYF
TRBV7-9,14,TRBJ2-3,-,-,TGTGCCAGCAGCTTTAGATTGGGCACAGATACGCAGTATTTT,CASSFRLGTDTQYF
TRBV12-3/TRBV12-4,17,TRBJ2-7,TRBD2,many,TGTGCCAGCAGTGCCGTTTGGACTAGCGGACTGCCGGACGAGCAGTACTTC,CASSAVWTSGLPDEQYF
TRBV6-6,14,TRBJ1-6,-,-,TGTGCCAGCAGTGAGGGGGACTATAATTCACCCCTCCACTTT,CASSEGDYNSPLHF
TRBV6-5,12,TRBJ2-5,TRBD1,-,TGTGCCAGCAGTTGGGACAGGGTTAACCAGTACTTC,CASSWDRVNQYF
TRBV5-1,15,TRBJ2-1,TRBD2,many,TGCGCCAGCAGCGAGACTAGCGGCTCCTACAATGAGCAGTTCTTC,CASSETSGSYNEQFF
TRBV6-2/TRBV6-3,12,TRBJ2-7,-,-,TGTGCCAGCAGACACGGACCCAGCGAGCAGTACTTC,CASRHGPSEQYF
TRBV12-3/TRBV12-4,14,TRBJ1-5,-,many,TGTGCCAGCAGTCCCCGTGGGGGAGGACAGCCCCAGCATTTT,CASSPRGGGQPQHF
TRBV25-1,14,TRBJ2-1,TRBD1,few,TGTGCCAGCAGTGTAAGGACAGGGCGGAATGAGCAGTTCTTC,CASSVRTGRNEQFF
TRBV18,15,TRBJ2-7,TRBD1,-,TGTGCCAGCTCACCAGGGACAGGGGATTCCTACGAGCAGTACTTC,CASSPGTGDSYEQYF
TRBV20-1,13,TRBJ1-2,TRBD1,-,TGCAGTGCTAGGACAGGGACTAACTATGGCTACACCTTC,CSARTGTNYGYTF
TRBV5-1,13,TRBJ2-7,-,-,TGCGCCACCGCGAGGGCAGGTACCTACGAGCAGTACTTC,CATARAGTYEQYF
TRBV11-3,15,TRBJ1-1,-,-,TGTGCCAGCAGCCCGGGTGAGGGAATGAACACTGAAGCTTTCTTT,CASSPGEGMNTEAFF
TRBV19,14,TRBJ2-2,TRBD2,-,TGTGCCAGTAGTATTTTAGCGGGGGTTGGGGAGCTGTTTTTT,CASSILAGVGELFF
TRBV9,17,TRBJ2-5,TRBD2,-,TGTGCCAGCAGCGTAGATACTAGCGGGAGTGTCGGAGAGACCCAGTACTTC,CASSVDTSGSVGETQYF
TRBV5-1,15,TRBJ1-6,-,-,TGCGCCAGCAGCCCCGAGGGGAGGGGGAACTCACCCCTCCACTTT,CASSPEGRGNSPLHF
TRBV24-1,12,TRBJ2-2,-,few,TGTGCCACCAGTGGCCTCACCGGGGAGCTGTTTTTT,CATSGLTGELFF
TRBV29-1,13,TRBJ1-1,TRBD1,-,TGCAGCTCCGGGAGGGGGCCCGAAGGTGAAGCTTTCTTT,CSSGRGPEGEAFF
TRBV13,14,TRBJ2-2,TRBD2,-,TGTGCCAGCAGCTTGGGACTAGACACCGGGGAGCTGTTTTTT,CASSLGLDTGELFF
TRBV12-3/TRBV12-4,14,TRBJ2-1,-,-,TGTGCCAGCAGTTTCTGGCAGGGGGGGAATGAGCAGTTCTTC,CASSFWQGGNEQFF
TRBV6-2/TRBV6-3,16,TRBJ1-2,TRBD1,-,TGTGCCAGCAGCCCCATCCACTTCGGGACAGGGGATCGCTACACCTTC,CASSPIHFGTGDRYTF
TRBV12-3/TRBV12-4,14,TRBJ2-3,-,few,TGTGCCAGCAGTCTCCTCGGGTACCAGGATACGCAGTATTTT,CASSLLGYQDTQYF
TRBV5-1,16,TRBJ2-1,-,-,TGCGCCAGCAGCTTGGTACGGGGGGCGATGTACAATGAGCAGTTCTTC,CASSLVRGAMYNEQFF
TRBV24-1,16,TRBJ2-1,TRBD1,-,TGTGCCACCAGTGCCAGGTTAGGGGGCGCGGGCTATGAGCAGTTCTTC,CATSARLGGAGYEQFF
TRBV3-1,13,TRBJ1-2,-,few,TGTGCCAGCAGCCAAGAGGGTTTCTATGGCTACACCTTC,CASSQEGFYGYTF
TRBV12-3/TRBV12-4,11,TRBJ2-4,-,-,TGTGCCAGCATGAGAAGTGACATTCAGTACTTC,CASMRSDIQYF
TRBV7-9,15,TRBJ2-3,-,-,TGTGCCAGCAGACCCCGGACAGAGCCCACAGATACGCAGTATTTT,CASRPRTEPTDTQYF
TRBV12-3/TRBV12-4,14,TRBJ1-2,TRBD1,few,TGTGCCAGCAGTCGAGGACAGGGCACCTATGGCTACACCTTC,CASSRGQGTYGYTF
TRBV11-2,17,TRBJ1-1,TRBD1,-,TGTGCCAGCAGCTTATCTAGGACAGGGACTATGAACACTGAAGCTTTCTTT,CASSLSRTGTMNTEAFF
TRBV27,16,TRBJ2-4,-,many,TGTGCCAGCAGTAGAGCAGGCTCAGGGTCCAAAAACATTCAGTACTTC,CASSRAGSGSKNIQYF
TRBV6-1,14,TRBJ1-2,-,-,TGTGCCAGCAGTCCGACAGGAGATAACTATGGCTACACCTTC,CASSPTGDNYGYTF
TRBV6-5,15,TRBJ2-2,TRBD1,few,TGTGCCAGCAGTTCCGGGGGACAGGGGACCGGGGAGCTGTTTTTT,CASSSGGQGTGELFF
TRBV7-3,13,TRBJ2-7,-,-,TGTGCCAGCAGCTTAACAGAGGGTTCCGAGCAGTACTTC,CASSLTEGSEQYF
TRBV12-3/TRBV12-4,14,TRBJ1-5,-,-,TGTGCCAGCAGATTGGGGGCAGTAAATCAGCCCCAGCATTTT,CASRLGAVNQPQHF
TRBV9,15,TRBJ1-4,-,-,TGTGCCAGCAGCGCTGGAGGAGCGGCGGGGGAAAAACTGTTTTTT,CASSAGGAAGEKLFF
TRBV27,13,TRBJ1-1,-,-,TGTGCCAGCAGTTTCAGGGGTAGCACTGAAGCTTTCTTT,CASSFRGSTEAFF
TRBV4-1,13,TRBJ2-1,TRBD2,-,TGCGCCAGCAGCTACCCGGGGGGCAATGAGCAGTTCTTC,CASSYPGGNEQFF
TRBV14,14,TRBJ2-7,-,few,TGTGCCAGCAGCCACCCCCGGGATCCCCGCGAGCAGTACTTC,CASSHPRDPREQYF
TRBV19,15,TRBJ2-1,TRBD1,-,TGTGCCAGTAGTATACCCCGGACAGGGTACAATGAGCAGTTCTTC,CASSIPRTGYNEQFF
TRBV5-4,13,TRBJ2-7,-,-,TGTGCCATCGCGACCGGGCCGTCCTACGAGCAGTACTTC,CAIATGPSYEQYF
TRBV13,16,TRBJ2-7,-,-,TGTGCCAGCAGCTCCGACCGAGCCACACTTCCCTACGAGCAGTACTTC,CASSSDRATLPYEQYF
TRBV20-1,12,TRBJ2-7,-,many,TGCAGTGCTAGACAGGGCGGCTACGAGCAGTACTTC,CSARQGGYEQYF
TRBV19,14,TRBJ2-3,-,few,TGTGCCAGTAGTCTGGGGGGACCGTCTGATACGCAGTATTTT,CASSLGGPSDTQYF
TRBV7-9,16,TRBJ1-1,-,-,TGTGCCAGCACCCCGCACTCTCCGGGACCGAAGTCTGAAGCTTTCTTT,CASTPHSPGPKSEAFF
TRBV15,15,TRBJ2-1,-,few,TGTGCCACCAGTTCCCCGGGGTCTAGGTACAATGAGCAGTTCTTC,CATSSPGSRYNEQFF
TRBV4-3,17,TRBJ2-1,-,-,TGCGCCAGCAGCCTCCCCCCGATGGGGGGAAACTACAATGAGCAGTTCTTC,CASSLPPMGGNYNEQFF
TRBV7-2,13,TRBJ1-4,-,once,TGTGCCAGCAGCTTCGGACAGTACGAAAAACTGTTTTTT,CASSFGQYEKLFF
TRBV24-1,12,TRBJ2-5,-,-,TGTGCCACCAGTGATGTGAAAGAGACCCAGTACTTC,CATSDVKETQYF
TRBV7-9,17,TRBJ1-5,-,few,TGTGCCAGCAGCTTAGAGGTGCAGGGAGGGAGCAATCAGCCCCAGCATTTT,CASSLEVQGGSNQPQHF